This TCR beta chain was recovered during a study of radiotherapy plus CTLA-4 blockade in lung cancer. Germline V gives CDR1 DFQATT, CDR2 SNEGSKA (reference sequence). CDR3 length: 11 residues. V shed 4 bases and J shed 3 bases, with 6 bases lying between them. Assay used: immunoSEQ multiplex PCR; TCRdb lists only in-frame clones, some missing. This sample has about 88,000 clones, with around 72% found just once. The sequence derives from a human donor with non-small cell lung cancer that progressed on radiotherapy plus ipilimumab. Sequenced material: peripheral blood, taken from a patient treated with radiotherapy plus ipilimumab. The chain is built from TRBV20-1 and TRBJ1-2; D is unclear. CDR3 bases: TGCAGTGCTACCAGCGACTATGGCTACACCTTC. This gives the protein CSATSDYGYTF.